This T cell receptor beta chain was obtained from a study of blood T cells in healthy people across ages. Study observations and caveats: Measured against age, TCR beta diversity per million T cells decreased in a roughly linear manner. Whereas aged donors had fewer naive CD4+ cells, long-lived donors had more of them and higher diversity.

For the second PCR, which ran for about 7 to 11 cycles, a sample-barcoded 5' primer and a J-beta primer mix were used. A template-switch adaptor with 12 random nucleotides tagged each cDNA molecule. TCRdb analysed the 5' RACE reads with MiXCR anew, one entry per CDR3 protein. Of approximately 780,000 distinct CDR3 sequences listed, more than 25% are singletons. CDR1 SGHRS and CDR2 YFSETQ come from the germline V gene. CDR3 length equals 20 residues. Trimming removed 4 bases from V and 4 bases from J; junction bases left unmatched: 18. This clonotype was recorded a few times. Its antigen is not identified. These data are also associated with another study on T cells of mothers and their children. That paper states: Over 8.5 million reads per mother and about 3 million per child were obtained.

Material: blood. The sequence was collected from a boy between 5 and 17 years old in good health. V gene TRBV5-1 combines with J gene TRBJ2-2; 11 positions agree with TRBD2. DNA for the CDR3: TGCGCCAGCAGCATGGAGTCACTAGCGGGGGAAACCAGGGTCACCGGGGAGCTGTTTTTT. Residues: CASSMESLAGETRVTGELFF. Supplemented by reference TRBV5-1 and TRBJ2-2, the full variable domain reads KAGVTQTPRYLIKTRGQQVTLSCSPISGHRSVSWYQQTPGQGLQFLFEYFSETQRNKGNFPGRFSGRQFSNSRSEMNVSTLELGDSALYLCASSMESLAGETRVTGELFFGEGSRLTVL.